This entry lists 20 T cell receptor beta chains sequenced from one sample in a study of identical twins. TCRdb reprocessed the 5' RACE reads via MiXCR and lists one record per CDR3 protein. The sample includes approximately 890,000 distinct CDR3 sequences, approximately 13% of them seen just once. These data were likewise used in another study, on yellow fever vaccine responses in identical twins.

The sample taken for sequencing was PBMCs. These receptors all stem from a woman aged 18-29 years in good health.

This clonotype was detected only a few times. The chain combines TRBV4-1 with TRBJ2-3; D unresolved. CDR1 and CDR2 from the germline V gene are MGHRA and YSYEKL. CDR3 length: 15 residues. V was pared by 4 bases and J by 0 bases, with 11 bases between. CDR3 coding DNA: TGCGCCAGCAGCCCTTACGACTCCAGCACAGATACGCAGTATTTT. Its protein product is CASSPYDSSTDTQYF.

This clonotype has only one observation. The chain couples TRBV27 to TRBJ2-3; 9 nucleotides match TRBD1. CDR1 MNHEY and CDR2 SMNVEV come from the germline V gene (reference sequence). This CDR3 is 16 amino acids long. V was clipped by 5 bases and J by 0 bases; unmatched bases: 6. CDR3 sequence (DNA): TGTGCCAGCAGTGACGGACAGGGGACAAGCACAGATACGCAGTATTTT. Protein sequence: CASSDGQGTSTDTQYF.

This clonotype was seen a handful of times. The CDR3 region has the DNA TGTGCCAGCAGTGGAGTAGGGAGGCTCTTCCGGGAGACCCAGTACTTC. Translating it yields CASSGVGRLFRETQYF. This rearrangement joins TRBV28 to TRBJ2-5, with D possibly TRBD2 on 6 matching bases. The CDR3 runs 16 residues. Germline lookup yields CDR1 MDHEN and CDR2 SYDVKM. V was clipped by 5 bases and J by 5 bases, with 21 bases between them.

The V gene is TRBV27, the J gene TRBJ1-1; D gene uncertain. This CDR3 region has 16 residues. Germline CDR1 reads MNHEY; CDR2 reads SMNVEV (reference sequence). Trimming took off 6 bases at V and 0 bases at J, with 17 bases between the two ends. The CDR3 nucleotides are TGTGCCAGCAGCCTTATTGGGTTTACTGTGAACACTGAAGCTTTCTTT. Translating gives CASSLIGFTVNTEAFF.

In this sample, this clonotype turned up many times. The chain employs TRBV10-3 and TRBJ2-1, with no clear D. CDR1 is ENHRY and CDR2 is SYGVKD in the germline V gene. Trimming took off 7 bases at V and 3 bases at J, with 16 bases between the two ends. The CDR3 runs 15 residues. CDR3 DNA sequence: TGTGCCATCAATGCTAAAAAGGGTAGCTACAATGAGCAGTTCTTC. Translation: CAINAKKGSYNEQFF.

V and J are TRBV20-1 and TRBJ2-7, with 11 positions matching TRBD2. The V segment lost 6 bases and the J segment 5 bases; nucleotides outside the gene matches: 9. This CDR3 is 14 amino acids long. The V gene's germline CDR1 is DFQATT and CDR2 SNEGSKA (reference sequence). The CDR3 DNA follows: TGCAGTGCCCATAGCGGGAGGGCCAGGAACGAGCAGTACTTC. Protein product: CSAHSGRARNEQYF.

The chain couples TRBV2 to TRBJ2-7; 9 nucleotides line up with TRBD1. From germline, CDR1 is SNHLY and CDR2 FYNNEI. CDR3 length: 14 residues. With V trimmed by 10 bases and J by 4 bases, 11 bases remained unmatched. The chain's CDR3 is CATGQGRTGYEQYV. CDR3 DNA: TGTGCCACCGGACAGGGGCGAACAGGGTACGAGCAGTACGTC.

CDR3 coding DNA: TGCGCCAGCAGCTTGCTTGCCTCTGGGGCCAACGTCCTGACTTTC. This codes for CASSLLASGANVLTF. The chain is built from TRBV5-1 and TRBJ2-6; no clear D. The CDR3 runs to 15 residues. Trimming pared 1 base from V and 0 bases from J, leaving 5 bases between. Per the germline V gene, CDR1 is SGHRS and CDR2 is YFSETQ.

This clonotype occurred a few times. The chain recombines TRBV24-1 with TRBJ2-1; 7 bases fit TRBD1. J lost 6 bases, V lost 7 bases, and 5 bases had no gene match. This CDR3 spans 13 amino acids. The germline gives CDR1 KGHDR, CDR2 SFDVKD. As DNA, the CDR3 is TGTGCCACCAGATCGACAGGGACCAATGAGCAGTTCTTC. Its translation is CATRSTGTNEQFF.

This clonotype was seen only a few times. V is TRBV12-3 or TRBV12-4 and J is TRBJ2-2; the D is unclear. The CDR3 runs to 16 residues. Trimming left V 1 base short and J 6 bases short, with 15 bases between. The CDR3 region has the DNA TGTGCCAGCAGTTTAGGCCTGAGGCGAGTCGCCGGGGAGCTGTTTTTT. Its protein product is CASSLGLRRVAGELFF.

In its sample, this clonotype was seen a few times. The CDR3 sequence is CASGQHGTAINSPLHF. The CDR3 DNA sequence: TGTGCCAGTGGCCAGCACGGGACAGCGATTAATTCACCCCTCCACTTT. This sequence joins TRBV11-2 and TRBJ1-6; 7 nucleotides line up with TRBD1. Germline lookup yields CDR1 SGHAT and CDR2 FQNNGV. The CDR3 is 16 amino acids. Trimming removed 9 bases from V and 6 bases from J; junction bases left unmatched: 14.

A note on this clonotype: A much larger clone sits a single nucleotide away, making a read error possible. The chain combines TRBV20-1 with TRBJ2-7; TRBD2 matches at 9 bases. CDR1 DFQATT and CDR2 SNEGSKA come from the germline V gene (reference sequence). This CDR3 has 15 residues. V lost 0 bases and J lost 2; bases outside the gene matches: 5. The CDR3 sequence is CSARDVASGTYEQYF. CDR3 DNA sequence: TGCAGTGCTAGAGATGTGGCTAGCGGGACCTACGAGCAGTACTTC.

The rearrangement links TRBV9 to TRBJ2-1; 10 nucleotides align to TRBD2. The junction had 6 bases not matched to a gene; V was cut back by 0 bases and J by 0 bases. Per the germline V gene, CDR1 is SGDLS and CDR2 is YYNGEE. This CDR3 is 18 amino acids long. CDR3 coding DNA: TGTGCCAGCAGCGTAGTCCCCATAGCGGGGGGCTCCTACAATGAGCAGTTCTTC. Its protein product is CASSVVPIAGGSYNEQFF.

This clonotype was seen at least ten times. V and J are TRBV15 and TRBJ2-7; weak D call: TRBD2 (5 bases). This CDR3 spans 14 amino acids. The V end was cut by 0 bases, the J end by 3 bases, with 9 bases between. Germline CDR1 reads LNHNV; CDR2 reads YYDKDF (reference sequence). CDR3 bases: TGTGCCACCAGCAGAGATCTCGGGGTCTACGAGCAGTACTTC. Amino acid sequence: CATSRDLGVYEQYF.

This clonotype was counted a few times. The CDR3 sequence is CSARDRGNTGEQYV. CDR3 coding DNA: TGCAGTGCTAGAGATCGGGGCAACACTGGGGAGCAGTACGTC. The J gene is TRBJ2-7, the V gene TRBV20-1; D is possibly TRBD1 or TRBD2 (5 bases each). The CDR3 is 14 residues long. V lost 0 bases and J lost 7, with 16 bases in between. CDR1 DFQATT and CDR2 SNEGSKA come from the germline V gene (reference sequence).

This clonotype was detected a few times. The CDR3 bases are TGTGCCAGCAGCTTAGCGGCCCCTACCCAATGGGGGCGCCCTTACAATGAGCAGTTCTTC. Translating gives CASSLAAPTQWGRPYNEQFF. V gene TRBV11-1 combines with J gene TRBJ2-1; possible D gene TRBD1, 6 bases. CDR3 length: 20 residues. CDR1 SGHAT and CDR2 FQDESV come from the germline V gene (reference sequence). Trimming left V 0 bases short and J 4 bases short, with 25 bases between.

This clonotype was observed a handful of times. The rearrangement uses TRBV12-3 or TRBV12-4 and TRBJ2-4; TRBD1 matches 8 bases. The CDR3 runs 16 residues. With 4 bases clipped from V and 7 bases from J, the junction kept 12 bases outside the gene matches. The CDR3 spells CASSSLADRVLNIQYF. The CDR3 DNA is TGTGCCAGCAGTTCGCTGGCGGACAGGGTTCTTAACATTCAGTACTTC.

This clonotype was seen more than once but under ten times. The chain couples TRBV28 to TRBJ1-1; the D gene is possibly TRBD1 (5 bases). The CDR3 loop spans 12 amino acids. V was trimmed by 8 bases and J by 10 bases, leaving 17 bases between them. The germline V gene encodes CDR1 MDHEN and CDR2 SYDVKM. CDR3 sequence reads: CASVAAARGAFF. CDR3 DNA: TGTGCCAGCGTTGCGGCAGCTAGGGGAGCTTTCTTT.

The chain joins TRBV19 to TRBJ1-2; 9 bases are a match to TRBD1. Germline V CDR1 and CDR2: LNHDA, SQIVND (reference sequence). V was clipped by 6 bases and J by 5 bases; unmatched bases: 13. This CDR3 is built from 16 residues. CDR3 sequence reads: CASSQAPTGGMYGYTF. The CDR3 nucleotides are TGTGCCAGTAGCCAAGCCCCGACAGGGGGGATGTATGGCTACACCTTC.

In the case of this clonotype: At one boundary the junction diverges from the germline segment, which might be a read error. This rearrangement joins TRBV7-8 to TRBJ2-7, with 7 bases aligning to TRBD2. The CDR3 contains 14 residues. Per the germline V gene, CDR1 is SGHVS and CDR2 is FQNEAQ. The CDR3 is CASSFGGPGGGGDF. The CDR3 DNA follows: TGTGCCAGCAGCTTCGGGGGACCGGGGGGTGGTGGGGACTTC. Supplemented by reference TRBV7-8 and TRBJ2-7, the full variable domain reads GAGVSQSPRYKVAKRGQDVALRCDPISGHVSLFWYQQALGQGPEFLTYFQNEAQLDKSGLPSDRFFAERPEGSVSTLKIQRTQQEDSAVYLCASSFGGPGGGGDFGPGTRLTVT.